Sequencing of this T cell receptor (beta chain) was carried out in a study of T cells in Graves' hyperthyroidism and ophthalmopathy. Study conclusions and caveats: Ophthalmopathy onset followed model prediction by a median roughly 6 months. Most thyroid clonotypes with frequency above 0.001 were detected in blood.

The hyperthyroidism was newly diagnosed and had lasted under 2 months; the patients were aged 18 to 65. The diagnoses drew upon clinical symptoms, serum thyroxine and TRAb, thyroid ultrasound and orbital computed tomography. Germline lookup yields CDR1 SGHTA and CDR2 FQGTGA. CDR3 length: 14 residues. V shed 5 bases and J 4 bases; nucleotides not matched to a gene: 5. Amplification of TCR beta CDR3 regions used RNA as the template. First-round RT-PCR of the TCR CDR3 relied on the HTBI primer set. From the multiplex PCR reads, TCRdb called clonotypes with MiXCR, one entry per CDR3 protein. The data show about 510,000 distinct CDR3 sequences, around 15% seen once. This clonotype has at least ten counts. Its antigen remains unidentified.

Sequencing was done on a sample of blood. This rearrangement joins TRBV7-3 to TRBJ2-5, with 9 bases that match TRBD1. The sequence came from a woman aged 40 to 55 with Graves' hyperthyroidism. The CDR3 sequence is CASSPGTGRETQYF. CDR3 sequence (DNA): TGTGCCAGCAGCCCCGGGACAGGGCGAGAGACCCAGTACTTC.